This is a list of T cell receptor beta chains from one sample in a study of tumor-infiltrating lymphocytes in primary liver carcinoma. MiXCR, applied by TCRdb to the multiplex PCR reads, yields one record per CDR3 protein. This sample has around 29,000 distinct CDR3 sequences, with 76% found just once. Sequences were obtained from liver tumor tissue from sampling region 5. These receptors were collected from a man aged 40-49 years with primary liver carcinoma and hepatitis B virus infection. Both conserved end residues are part of each CDR3. Each record gives: D gene, J gene, CDR3 length, clone size, V gene, CDR3 DNA, CDR3 protein. The D gene is left open where the match is weak. The size of a clone is reported for some rows only, either as once, few or many, or as a class for expanded clones.

>TRBD2|TRBJ2-4|14|-|TRBV24-1
TGTGCCACCAGTGATGGCGCCAGGGCGGGGGATCAGCACTTC
CATSDGARAGDQHF
>TRBD1|TRBJ1-1|16|-|TRBV6-2/TRBV6-3
TGTGCCAGCAGACTAGCCGACAGGGGGGAGAACAGTGAAGCTTTCTTT
CASRLADRGENSEAFF
>-|TRBJ2-1|16|-|TRBV29-1
TGCAGCGTCGCCACGCTTCGGCCCTGGTCCCCTCAAGGGCAGCTCTTC
CSVATLRPWSPQGQLF
>-|TRBJ2-5|12|-|TRBV29-1
TGCAGCGCCAGGGCCTCCCAAGAGGCCCAGTACTTC
CSARASQEAQYF
>-|TRBJ2-7|14|-|TRBV5-1
TGCGCCAGCAGTCTCTATTCAGTCACCTACGAGCAGTACTTC
CASSLYSVTYEQYF
>TRBD1|TRBJ1-2|14|-|TRBV4-1
TGCGTCAGCAGCCAAGGGGACAGGAGGTATGGCTACACCTTC
CVSSQGDRRYGYTF
>-|TRBJ2-1|14|medium-sized|TRBV6-6
TGTGCCAGCAGTTATACCGGGTCAGACAATGAGCAGTTCTTC
CASSYTGSDNEQFF
>-|TRBJ2-7|16|-|TRBV11-2
TGTGCCAGCAGCTTAGAGGTGTCTTCCCTCCATCGGGAGCAGTACTTC
CASSLEVSSLHREQYF
>-|TRBJ2-3|17|-|TRBV5-4
TGTGTCAGCACCTCTCGGGCTAGCGTGAGCCGCGGAGATACGCAGTATTTT
CVSTSRASVSRGDTQYF
>TRBD1|TRBJ1-2|15|-|TRBV11-1
TGTGCCAGCAGCTTTCGGACAGGGGGGGACTATGACTACACTTTC
CASSFRTGGDYDYTF
>-|TRBJ1-5|15|-|TRBV5-1
TGCGCCAGCAGCTTAGGGGATGGTAGCAATCATCCCCAGCATTTT
CASSLGDGSNHPQHF
>-|TRBJ2-7|13|once|TRBV6-5
TGTGTCAGCAGGATAAAGGGGGGCGGCGAGCAGTACTTC
CVSRIKGGGEQYF
>TRBD1|TRBJ2-7|14|-|TRBV7-9
TGTGCCAGGAGCGAAGACAGGGCAACTTACGAGCAGTACTTC
CARSEDRATYEQYF
>-|TRBJ2-1|20|-|TRBV14
TGTGCCAGCAGCCAAGCAACTAGTGGGTACCTATTGGGCTCCTACAATGGGCAGTTCTTC
CASSQATSGYLLGSYNGQFF
>TRBD1|TRBJ1-5|18|-|TRBV6-1
TGTGCCAGCAGTGGCCCAGGGGGGCGGACGGGGGACGATCAGCCCCAGCATTTC
CASSGPGGRTGDDQPQHF
>TRBD1|TRBJ2-7|17|-|TRBV5-1
TGCGTCAGCAGCTTGGGAGTTGGGACAGCTTACTTCTACGAGCAGTACTTC
CVSSLGVGTAYFYEQYF
>-|TRBJ1-2|15|-|TRBV12-3/TRBV12-4
TGTGCCAGCTGTTTAGGGGGGGGGCGCGCCTATGGCTACGCCTTC
CASCLGGGRAYGYAF
>TRBD2|TRBJ2-5|17|-|TRBV5-4
TGTGCTAGCAGCCATCTCCGCGCAGCGGGAGGGGGAGAGACCCAGTACTTC
CASSHLRAAGGGETQYF
>-|TRBJ1-1|16|-|TRBV5-6
TGTGCCAGCAGCCAGAATCGCCCATACGGACGGGAGGGAGCATTCTTT
CASSQNRPYGREGAFF
>TRBD1|TRBJ1-5|16|-|TRBV6-2/TRBV6-3
TGTGCCAGCAACCAAGCCGGGACAGTTAGCATTCAGGCCCAGCATTTT
CASNQAGTVSIQAQHF
>-|TRBJ2-6|15|-|TRBV6-5
TGTGCTAGCAGCCGCGACAGGACTGGGGCCAACGTCCTGACTTTC
CASSRDRTGANVLTF
>-|TRBJ2-1|16|-|TRBV6-2/TRBV6-3
TGTGCCAGCAGTCCCTGGGGGAACGGGAAGGTCAATGTGCGGTTCTTC
CASSPWGNGKVNVRFF
>-|TRBJ1-1|17|-|TRBV4-2
TGTGCCACTAGCCAAGAGTACGGACATGGTTTTTGGACTGAAGCTTTCTTT
CATSQEYGHGFWTEAFF
>TRBD1|TRBJ1-2|15|-|TRBV6-6
TGTGCCAGCAGGTACTCGGGACAGGGCGACTATGGCTGCACCTTC
CASRYSGQGDYGCTF
>-|TRBJ1-2|14|-|TRBV10-3
TGTGCCATCATGGGTCTCGACCAGGGGAATGGCTACGCCTTC
CAIMGLDQGNGYAF
>TRBD2|TRBJ2-3|16|-|TRBV6-5
TGTGCCAGCAGTCCGTCTTGGGCGGGAGGAGGAGCTACGCAGTATTTT
CASSPSWAGGGATQYF
>TRBD1|TRBJ2-3|15|-|TRBV6-1
TGTGTCAGCAGTGATGAGACAGGGGTGGTAGATACGCGGTATTTT
CVSSDETGVVDTRYF
>-|TRBJ2-5|14|-|TRBV6-5
TGTGCCAACAGTTGCAGAGGGATCCAAGAGACCCAGTACTTC
CANSCRGIQETQYF
>-|TRBJ2-1|13|-|TRBV11-2
TGTGCCAGCAGCTTAGGTCGGCTAGCGATGGGGTCCTTC
CASSLGRLAMGSF
>-|TRBJ2-1|12|-|TRBV29-1
TGCAGCGCCCGCGCGGACGGAAATGAACAGTTCTTC
CSARADGNEQFF